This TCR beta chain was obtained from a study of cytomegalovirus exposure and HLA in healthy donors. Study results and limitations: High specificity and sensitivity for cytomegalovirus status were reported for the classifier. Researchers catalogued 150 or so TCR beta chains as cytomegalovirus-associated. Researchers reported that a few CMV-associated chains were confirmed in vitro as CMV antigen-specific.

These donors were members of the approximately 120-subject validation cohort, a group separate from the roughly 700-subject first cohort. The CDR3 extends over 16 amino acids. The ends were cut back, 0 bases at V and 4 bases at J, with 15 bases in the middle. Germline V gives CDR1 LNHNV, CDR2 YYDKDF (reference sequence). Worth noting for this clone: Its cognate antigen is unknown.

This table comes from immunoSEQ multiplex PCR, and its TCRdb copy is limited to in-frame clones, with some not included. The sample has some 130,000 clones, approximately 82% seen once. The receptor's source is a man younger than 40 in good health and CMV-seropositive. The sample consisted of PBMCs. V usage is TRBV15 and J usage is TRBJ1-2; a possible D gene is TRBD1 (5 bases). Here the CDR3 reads CATSRDRAGSIYGYTF. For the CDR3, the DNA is TGTGCCACCAGCAGAGATAGAGCAGGGTCGATCTATGGCTACACCTTC.